Listed below are T cell receptor beta chains from one sample, sequenced in a study of shared clonotypes between healthy human individuals. Using immunoSEQ multiplex PCR, the repertoire was profiled, and TCRdb retains in-frame clones only, with some absent. The sample lists some 360,000 clones, more than 60% occurring once. The specimen was memory CD4+ T cells sorted from blood. Receptor source: a man younger than 45 in good health. The CDR3 runs from the conserved cysteine through the conserved F or W. Each record gives: V gene, J gene, CDR3 protein.

TRBV7-2	TRBJ2-1	CASSLGPLLNEQFF
TRBV30	TRBJ2-2	CARGSVKSNTGELFF
TRBV25-1	TRBJ2-7	CASSDRGNSYEQYF
TRBV6-6	TRBJ1-2	CASSQDPNYGYTF
TRBV29-1	TRBJ1-1	CSVGTGVMNTEAFF
TRBV2	TRBJ2-5	CASSTGGRETQYF
TRBV7-2	TRBJ2-1	CASSSYIAGVYNEQFF
TRBV19	TRBJ1-1	CASSIEGLLTEAFF
TRBV7-9	TRBJ2-3	CASSPSGDRTDTQYF
TRBV18	TRBJ2-1	CASSPNSGAYNEQFF
TRBV7-9	TRBJ1-4	CASCRDRNEKLFF
TRBV19	TRBJ1-2	CASSIETDRGYTF
TRBV6-1	TRBJ2-7	CASSERTGGFTYEQYF
TRBV10-1	TRBJ2-2	CASSETGELFF
TRBV9	TRBJ2-4	CASSVARPDSRDRKNIQYF
TRBV14	TRBJ2-1	CASSQDAGQNLYNEQFF